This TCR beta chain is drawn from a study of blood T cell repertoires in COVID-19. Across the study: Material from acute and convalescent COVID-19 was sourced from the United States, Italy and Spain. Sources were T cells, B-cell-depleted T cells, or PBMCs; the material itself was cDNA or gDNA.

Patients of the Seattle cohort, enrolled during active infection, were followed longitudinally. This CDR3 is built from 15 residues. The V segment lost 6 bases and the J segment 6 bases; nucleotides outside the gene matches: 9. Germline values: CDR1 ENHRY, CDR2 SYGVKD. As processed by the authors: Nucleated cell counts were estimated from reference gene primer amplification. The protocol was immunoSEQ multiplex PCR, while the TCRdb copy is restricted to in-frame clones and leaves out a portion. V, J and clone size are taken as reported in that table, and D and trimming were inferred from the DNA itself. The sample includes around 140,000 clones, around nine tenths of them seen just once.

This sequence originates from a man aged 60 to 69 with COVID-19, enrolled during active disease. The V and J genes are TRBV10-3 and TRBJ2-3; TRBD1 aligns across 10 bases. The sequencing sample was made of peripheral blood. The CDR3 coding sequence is TGTGCCATCAGGCCCGACAGGGGGCGCGGGGATACGCAGTATTTT. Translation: CAIRPDRGRGDTQYF.